A selection of T cell receptor beta chains follows, all from one sample in a study of T cells after yellow fever vaccination. TCRdb independently ran MiXCR on the 5' RACE reads; one entry per CDR3 protein. The sample shows about 350,000 distinct CDR3 sequences, 8.1% of them seen only once. Source: PBMCs, taken roughly 47 days after the first yellow fever vaccination. These receptors were collected from a young man who received the YFV17D yellow fever vaccine. CDR3s include the opening cysteine and the closing phenylalanine or tryptophan. Each record gives: clone size, D gene, J gene, V gene, CDR3 DNA, CDR3 protein. D genes are given only for firm matches. Size values are once, few and many counts, or a class for expanded clones, and some rows have none.

clone_size: few
d_call: TRBD1
j_call: TRBJ1-6
v_call: TRBV7-2
cdr3_nt: TGTGCCAGCAGCACCGCAACAGGGGGGATTTCACCCCTCCACTTT
cdr3_aa: CASSTATGGISPLHF

clone_size: .
d_call: .
j_call: TRBJ2-7
v_call: TRBV4-1
cdr3_nt: TGCGCCAGCAGCCAAGAACAGGGACCCTACGAGCAGTACTTC
cdr3_aa: CASSQEQGPYEQYF

clone_size: .
d_call: TRBD1
j_call: TRBJ1-4
v_call: TRBV28
cdr3_nt: TGTGCCAGCAGGCCCGGGACAGGGAATGAAAAACTGTTTTTT
cdr3_aa: CASRPGTGNEKLFF

clone_size: .
d_call: .
j_call: TRBJ2-3
v_call: TRBV7-2
cdr3_nt: TGTGCCAGCAGCTTTGCGGCTTCAGGGTCGCAGTATTTT
cdr3_aa: CASSFAASGSQYF

clone_size: few
d_call: TRBD1
j_call: TRBJ2-2
v_call: TRBV6-5
cdr3_nt: TGTGCCAGCAGTTTTGGGACAGGGGGGGCCGGGGAGCTGTTTTTT
cdr3_aa: CASSFGTGGAGELFF

clone_size: .
d_call: .
j_call: TRBJ2-2
v_call: TRBV20-1
cdr3_nt: TGCAGTGCTAGCCTAGGGGGGGCCGACACCGGGGAGCTGTTTTTT
cdr3_aa: CSASLGGADTGELFF

clone_size: .
d_call: .
j_call: TRBJ2-7
v_call: TRBV18
cdr3_nt: TGTGCCAGCTCACCCTGGACAGTCTCCTACGAGCAGTACTTC
cdr3_aa: CASSPWTVSYEQYF

clone_size: .
d_call: .
j_call: TRBJ2-1
v_call: TRBV13
cdr3_nt: TGTGCCAGCAGGGGTCCTAATGAGCAGTTCTTC
cdr3_aa: CASRGPNEQFF

clone_size: .
d_call: .
j_call: TRBJ2-3
v_call: TRBV6-5
cdr3_nt: TGTGCCAGCAGTTACTCGGGGGGGCAGGCAGATACGCAGTATTTT
cdr3_aa: CASSYSGGQADTQYF

clone_size: .
d_call: .
j_call: TRBJ1-1
v_call: TRBV12-3/TRBV12-4
cdr3_nt: TGTGCCAGCAGCCAACAGGGCTCGAACACTGAAGCTTTCTTT
cdr3_aa: CASSQQGSNTEAFF

clone_size: .
d_call: .
j_call: TRBJ1-4
v_call: TRBV7-9
cdr3_nt: TGTGCCAGCAGCTTATTTCTCTCGGACAGACGAAATGAAAAACTGTTTTTT
cdr3_aa: CASSLFLSDRRNEKLFF

clone_size: few
d_call: TRBD2
j_call: TRBJ2-5
v_call: TRBV4-3
cdr3_nt: TGCGCCAGCAGCCAAGCTTACAAAGGACTAGCGCAAGAGACCCAGTACTTC
cdr3_aa: CASSQAYKGLAQETQYF

clone_size: .
d_call: .
j_call: TRBJ2-3
v_call: TRBV5-1
cdr3_nt: TGCGCCAGCAGGGTCGGCGGGGGCCTCACAGATACGCAGTATTTT
cdr3_aa: CASRVGGGLTDTQYF

clone_size: .
d_call: TRBD1
j_call: TRBJ2-3
v_call: TRBV19
cdr3_nt: TGTGCCAGTAGAACAGGGGGCCGCACAGATACGCAGTATTTT
cdr3_aa: CASRTGGRTDTQYF

clone_size: few
d_call: .
j_call: TRBJ2-2
v_call: TRBV29-1
cdr3_nt: TGCAGCGTTGAGCTAGCCTCGTACACCGGGGAGCTGTTTTTT
cdr3_aa: CSVELASYTGELFF

clone_size: few
d_call: .
j_call: TRBJ1-6
v_call: TRBV7-9
cdr3_nt: TGTGCCAGCAGCTGGGGGGACTCCTATAATTCACCCCTCCACTTT
cdr3_aa: CASSWGDSYNSPLHF

clone_size: few
d_call: .
j_call: TRBJ1-6
v_call: TRBV3-1
cdr3_nt: TGTGCCAGCAGCCAAGATCTCGGGAGCTCCTATAATTCACCCCTCCACTTT
cdr3_aa: CASSQDLGSSYNSPLHF

clone_size: .
d_call: .
j_call: TRBJ1-1
v_call: TRBV5-1
cdr3_nt: TGCGCCAGCAGACCTCAGGGAGACGCTGAAGCTTTCTTT
cdr3_aa: CASRPQGDAEAFF

clone_size: few
d_call: .
j_call: TRBJ2-7
v_call: TRBV7-2
cdr3_nt: TGTGCCAGCAGCTTAGTAATTCCAGGAGAGCAGTACTTC
cdr3_aa: CASSLVIPGEQYF

clone_size: .
d_call: .
j_call: TRBJ2-5
v_call: TRBV4-1
cdr3_nt: TGCGCCAGCAGCCGGCCGAGGGACTCAATGGAGGAGACCCAGTACTTC
cdr3_aa: CASSRPRDSMEETQYF

clone_size: few
d_call: .
j_call: TRBJ2-1
v_call: TRBV4-3
cdr3_nt: TGCGCCAGCAGCCAAGGGGTAGACTTCGATATACACAATGAGCAGTTCTTC
cdr3_aa: CASSQGVDFDIHNEQFF

clone_size: many
d_call: TRBD1
j_call: TRBJ2-7
v_call: TRBV15
cdr3_nt: TGTGCCACCAGCAGAGAGACAGGGGCATCCTACGAGCAGTACTTC
cdr3_aa: CATSRETGASYEQYF

clone_size: .
d_call: TRBD1
j_call: TRBJ1-5
v_call: TRBV20-1
cdr3_nt: TGCTGTGCTAGGGACAGGATGCCCTTAGGCAATCAGCCCCAGCATTTT
cdr3_aa: CCARDRMPLGNQPQHF

clone_size: few
d_call: .
j_call: TRBJ1-2
v_call: TRBV4-3
cdr3_nt: TGCGCCAGCAGCCAAGGGCCAAGTAACTATGGCTACACCTTC
cdr3_aa: CASSQGPSNYGYTF

clone_size: few
d_call: .
j_call: TRBJ1-2
v_call: TRBV9
cdr3_nt: TGTGCCAGCAGCGTAGCTTACGGGGGAGGTAACTATGGCTACACCTTC
cdr3_aa: CASSVAYGGGNYGYTF

clone_size: .
d_call: .
j_call: TRBJ2-7
v_call: TRBV29-1
cdr3_nt: TGCAGCGTTGAAGACAGGGCCACCTACGAGCAGTACTTC
cdr3_aa: CSVEDRATYEQYF

clone_size: few
d_call: TRBD1
j_call: TRBJ1-3
v_call: TRBV4-3
cdr3_nt: TGCGCCAGCAGCCTCTTCGGACAGGGAGCGGCTCGGTTCGGAAACACCATATATTTT
cdr3_aa: CASSLFGQGAARFGNTIYF

clone_size: .
d_call: TRBD1
j_call: TRBJ2-5
v_call: TRBV7-2
cdr3_nt: TGTGCCAGCAGCCAGACGGGACAGCCACAAGAGACCCAGTACTTC
cdr3_aa: CASSQTGQPQETQYF

clone_size: .
d_call: .
j_call: TRBJ2-2
v_call: TRBV7-2
cdr3_nt: TGTGCCAGCAGCTTTCTCAGGACCGGGGAGCTGTTTTTT
cdr3_aa: CASSFLRTGELFF

clone_size: .
d_call: .
j_call: TRBJ2-7
v_call: TRBV7-2
cdr3_nt: TGTGCCAGCAGTAACTCGGGACTTTGGGAGCAGTACTTC
cdr3_aa: CASSNSGLWEQYF

clone_size: once
d_call: .
j_call: TRBJ1-1
v_call: TRBV7-3
cdr3_nt: TGTGCCAGCAGCTTAGAAGTCGGAGATGAAGCTTTCTTT
cdr3_aa: CASSLEVGDEAFF

clone_size: .
d_call: .
j_call: TRBJ2-5
v_call: TRBV5-5
cdr3_nt: TGTGCCAGCAGCTGGGACGGAACCCAAGAGACCCAGTACTTC
cdr3_aa: CASSWDGTQETQYF